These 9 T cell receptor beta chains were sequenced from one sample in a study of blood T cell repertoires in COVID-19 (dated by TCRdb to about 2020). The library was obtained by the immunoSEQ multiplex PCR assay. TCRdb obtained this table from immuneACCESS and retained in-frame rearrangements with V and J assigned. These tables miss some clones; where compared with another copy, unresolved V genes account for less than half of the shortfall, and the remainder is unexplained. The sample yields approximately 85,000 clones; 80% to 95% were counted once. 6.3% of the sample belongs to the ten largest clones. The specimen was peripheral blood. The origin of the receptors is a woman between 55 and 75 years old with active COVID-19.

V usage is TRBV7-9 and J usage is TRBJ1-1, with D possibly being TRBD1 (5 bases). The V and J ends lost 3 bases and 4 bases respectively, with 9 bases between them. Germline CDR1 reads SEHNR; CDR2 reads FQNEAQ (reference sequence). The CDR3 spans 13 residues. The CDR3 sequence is CASSLEGPTEAFF. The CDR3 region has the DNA TGTGCCAGCAGCTTGGAGGGGCCCACTGAAGCTTTCTTT. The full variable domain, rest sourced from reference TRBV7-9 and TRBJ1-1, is DTGVSQNPRHKITKRGQNVTFRCDPISEHNRLYWYRQTLGQGPEFLTYFQNEAQLEKSRLLSDRFSAERPKGSFSTLEIQRTEQGDSAMYLCASSLEGPTEAFFGQGTRLTVV.

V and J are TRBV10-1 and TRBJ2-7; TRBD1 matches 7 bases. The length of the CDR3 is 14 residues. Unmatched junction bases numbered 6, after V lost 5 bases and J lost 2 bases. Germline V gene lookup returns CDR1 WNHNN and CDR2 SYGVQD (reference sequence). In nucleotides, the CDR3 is TGCGCCAGCAGTTGGGACAGAAATCCCTACGAGCAGTACTTC. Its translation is CASSWDRNPYEQYF.

The CDR3 region has the DNA TGCAGCGTCTTAGCGGGAGGGCCCGGGGAGCTGTTTTTT. Protein: CSVLAGGPGELFF. This chain joins TRBV29-1 and TRBJ2-2; 11 positions match TRBD2. CDR3 length: 13 residues. The V segment lost 6 bases and the J segment 6 bases; nucleotides outside the gene matches: 3. Germline V gives CDR1 SQVTM, CDR2 ANQGSEA.

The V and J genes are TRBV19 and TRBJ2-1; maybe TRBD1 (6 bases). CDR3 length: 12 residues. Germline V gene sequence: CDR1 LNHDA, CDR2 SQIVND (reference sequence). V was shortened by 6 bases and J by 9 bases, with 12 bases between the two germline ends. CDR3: CASSIQGFEQFF. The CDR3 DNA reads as TGTGCCAGTAGCATACAGGGTTTTGAGCAGTTCTTC.

The CDR3 nucleotides read TGTGCCAGCAGGCCGACAGGGGCGCAGCCCCAGCATTTT. Its protein product is CASRPTGAQPQHF. The chain uses TRBV6-5 and TRBJ1-5; 8 bases line up with TRBD1. The CDR3 covers 13 residues. Trimming took 6 bases from V and 7 from J; bases not matched to a gene: 5. Looked up from germline, CDR1 is MNHEY and CDR2 is SVGAGI.

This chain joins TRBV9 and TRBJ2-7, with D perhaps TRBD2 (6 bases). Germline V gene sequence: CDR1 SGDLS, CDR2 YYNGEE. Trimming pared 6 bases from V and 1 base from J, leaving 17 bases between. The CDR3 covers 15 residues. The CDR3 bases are TGTGCCAGCAACCGGGGCTCAGGAGGGTCCTACGAGCAGTACTTC. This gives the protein CASNRGSGGSYEQYF.

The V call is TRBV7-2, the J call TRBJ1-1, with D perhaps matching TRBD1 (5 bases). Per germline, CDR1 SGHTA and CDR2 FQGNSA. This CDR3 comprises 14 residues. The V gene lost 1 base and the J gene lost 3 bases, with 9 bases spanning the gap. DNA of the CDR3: TGTGCCAGCAGCTTAGAAGGGGTACACACTGAAGCTTTCTTT. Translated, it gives CASSLEGVHTEAFF. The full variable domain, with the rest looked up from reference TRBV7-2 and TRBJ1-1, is GAGVSQSPSNKVTEKGKDVELRCDPISGHTALYWYRQSLGQGLEFLIYFQGNSAPDKSGLPSDRFSAERTGGSVSTLTIQRTQQEDSAVYLCASSLEGVHTEAFFGQGTRLTVV.

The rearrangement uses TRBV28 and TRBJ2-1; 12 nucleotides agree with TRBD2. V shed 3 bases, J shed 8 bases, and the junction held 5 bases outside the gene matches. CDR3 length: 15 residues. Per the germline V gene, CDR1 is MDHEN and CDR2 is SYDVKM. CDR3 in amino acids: CASSFLAGGQDEQFF. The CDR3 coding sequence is TGTGCCAGCAGTTTCCTAGCGGGAGGGCAGGATGAGCAGTTCTTC.

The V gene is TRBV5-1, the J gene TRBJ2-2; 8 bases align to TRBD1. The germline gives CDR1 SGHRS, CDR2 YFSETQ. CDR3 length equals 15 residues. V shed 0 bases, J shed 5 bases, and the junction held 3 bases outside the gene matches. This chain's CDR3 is CASSLGQGATGELFF. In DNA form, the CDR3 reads TGCGCCAGCAGCTTGGGTCAGGGGGCAACCGGGGAGCTGTTTTTT.